This TCR beta chain was identified during a study of blood T cell repertoires in COVID-19. Trimming took 5 bases from V and 7 from J, leaving 12 bases between them. CDR3 length: 14 amino acids. CDR1 and CDR2 from the germline V gene are LGHDT and YNNKEL (reference sequence). The sample holds one count of this clone. Assay used: immunoSEQ multiplex PCR; TCRdb lists only in-frame clones, some missing. Among 200,000 or so clones listed, around 89% were seen once. This receptor was taken from a woman aged 25 to 39 who had recovered from COVID-19. The chain couples TRBV3-1 (or the pseudogene TRBV3-2) to TRBJ1-6; D remains unclear. The sequenced sample consisted of PBMCs or T cells enriched from blood (not recorded which). The CDR3 coding sequence is TGTGCCAGCAGCAGAGGGCAGGAGAATTCACCCCTCCACTTT. As protein: CASSRGQENSPLHF.